These 4 T cell receptor beta chains share one sample of origin, sequenced in a study of molecular identifiers for immune sequencing clone quantification. TCRdb re-analysed the PCR reads in MiXCR, keeping a single row per CDR3 protein. The table shows roughly 320,000 distinct CDR3 sequences, with 20% to 25% occurring only once. The sequencing sample was made of naive CD8+ T cells from blood, with Jurkat cell RNA spiked in. The subset: FACS-sorted CD8+CD4-CCR7+CD45RA+ naive T cells. The receptors were sampled from a human donor in good health. Some libraries in this study had Jurkat cell RNA spiked in.

This clonotype appeared many times. The CDR3 sequence: CASSFWENTGELFF. The CDR3 DNA reads TGTGCCAGCAGCTTCTGGGAAAACACCGGGGAGCTGTTTTTT. The chain recombines TRBV7-2 with TRBJ2-2; no firm D call. The length of the CDR3 is 14 residues. The ends were cut back, 3 bases at V and 2 bases at J, with 7 bases in the middle. Germline loops: CDR1 SGHTA, CDR2 FQGNSA.

At least ten counts were recorded for this clonotype. This chain links TRBV7-9 with TRBJ2-7; D is unresolved. Trimming cost V 5 bases and J 4 bases, with 12 bases left between them. The CDR3 is 13 residues long. CDR1 SEHNR and CDR2 FQNEAQ come from the germline V gene (reference sequence). The CDR3 protein is CASSPSAEYEQYF. Written as DNA, the CDR3 is TGTGCCAGCAGCCCATCCGCGGAATACGAGCAGTACTTC.

This clonotype was seen a few times. The V and J genes are TRBV11-2 and TRBJ2-7, with D possibly called TRBD1 or TRBD2 (5 bases each). The CDR3 spans 15 residues. The V gene lost 5 bases and the J gene lost 5 bases, with 19 bases spanning the gap. CDR1 is SGHAT and CDR2 is FQNNGV in the germline V gene. CDR3 sequence: CASSPTGPILHEQYF. Here the CDR3 DNA reads TGTGCCAGCAGCCCCACGGGGCCCATCCTACACGAGCAGTACTTC.

Many counts were recorded for this clonotype. J is TRBJ2-3 and V is TRBV28; 7 bases align to TRBD1. This CDR3 comprises 15 residues. Trimming at V came to 6 bases and at J to 2 bases, leaving 8 bases not matched to a gene. Per germline, CDR1 MDHEN and CDR2 SYDVKM. This CDR3 is CASSHRGRTTDTQYF. In nucleotides, the CDR3 is TGTGCCAGCAGCCACAGGGGCCGCACCACAGATACGCAGTATTTT.